This note documents a single TCR beta chain sequence. Antigen: not known. These data are taken from a study of immune evolution from preneoplasia to lung adenocarcinoma. For the study at large: HLA loss of heterozygosity: 7% AIS, approximately 15% MIA, around 35% ADC, none AAH. General study points: Later-stage lesions seemingly showed higher T cell density and diversity than normal lung. Normal lung had the highest top T cell clone frequencies. KRAS-mutant nodules had the highest T cell clonality.

Only in-frame clones appear in the TCRdb table, and some are missing; sequencing was by immunoSEQ multiplex PCR. The sample lists 11,000 or so clones; 78% were seen once. This CDR3 spans 13 amino acids. Trimming took off 7 bases at V and 9 bases at J, with 16 bases between the two ends. Germline V CDR1 and CDR2: MDHEN, SYDVKM. The TCR comes from a person aged 60-80 years with lung adenocarcinoma. The sample was FFPE minimally invasive lung adenocarcinoma tissue. J is TRBJ2-1 and V is TRBV28, with D possibly being TRBD2 (6 bases). Here the CDR3 reads CASTWRGGGEQFF. The CDR3 coding sequence is TGTGCCAGCACCTGGCGGGGTGGGGGTGAGCAGTTCTTC.